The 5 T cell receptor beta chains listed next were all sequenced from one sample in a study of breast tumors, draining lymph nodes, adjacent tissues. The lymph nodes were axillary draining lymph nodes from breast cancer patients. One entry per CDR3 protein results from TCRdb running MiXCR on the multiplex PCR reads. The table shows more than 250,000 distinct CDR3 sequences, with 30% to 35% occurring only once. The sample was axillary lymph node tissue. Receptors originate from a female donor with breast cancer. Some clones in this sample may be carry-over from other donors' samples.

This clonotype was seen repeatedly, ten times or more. The DNA of the CDR3 is TGCGCCAGCAGCCGTAGTGGGGGGAAGAGCTACGAGCAGTACTTC. Its protein is CASSRSGGKSYEQYF. This chain uses TRBV5-1 with TRBJ2-7, with TRBD2 as a possible D gene (6 bases). The ends were cut back, 4 bases at V and 3 bases at J, with 17 bases in the middle. CDR3 length: 15 amino acids. Germline CDR1 and CDR2: SGHRS and YFSETQ.

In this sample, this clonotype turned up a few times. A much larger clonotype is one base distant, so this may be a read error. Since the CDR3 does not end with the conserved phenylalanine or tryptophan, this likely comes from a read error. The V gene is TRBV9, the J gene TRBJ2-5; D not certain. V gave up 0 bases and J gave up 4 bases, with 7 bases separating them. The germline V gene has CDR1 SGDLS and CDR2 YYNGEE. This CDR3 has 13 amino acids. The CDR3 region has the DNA TGTGCCAGCAGCGTAGGGGGTGTAGAGACCCAGTACTCC. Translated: CASSVGGVETQYS.

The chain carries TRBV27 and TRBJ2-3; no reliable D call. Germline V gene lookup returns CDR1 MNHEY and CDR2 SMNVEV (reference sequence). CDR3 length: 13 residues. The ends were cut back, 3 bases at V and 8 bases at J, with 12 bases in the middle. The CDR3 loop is CASSFFKGGTQYF. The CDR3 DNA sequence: TGTGCCAGCAGTTTTTTCAAGGGCGGTACGCAGTATTTT.

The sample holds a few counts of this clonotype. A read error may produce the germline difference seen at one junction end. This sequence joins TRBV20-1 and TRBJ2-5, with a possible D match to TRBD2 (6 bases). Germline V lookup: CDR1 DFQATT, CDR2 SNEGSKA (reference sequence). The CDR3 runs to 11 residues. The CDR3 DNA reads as TGCAGTGCTCGGAGGGGAGATACGCAGTCCTTC. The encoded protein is CSARRGDTQSF.

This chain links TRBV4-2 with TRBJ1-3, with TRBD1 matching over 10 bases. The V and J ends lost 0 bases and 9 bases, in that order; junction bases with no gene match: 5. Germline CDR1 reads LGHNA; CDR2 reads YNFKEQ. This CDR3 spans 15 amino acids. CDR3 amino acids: CASSQDSWTGGTIYF. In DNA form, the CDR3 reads TGTGCCAGCAGCCAAGACTCCTGGACAGGGGGCACCATATATTTT.